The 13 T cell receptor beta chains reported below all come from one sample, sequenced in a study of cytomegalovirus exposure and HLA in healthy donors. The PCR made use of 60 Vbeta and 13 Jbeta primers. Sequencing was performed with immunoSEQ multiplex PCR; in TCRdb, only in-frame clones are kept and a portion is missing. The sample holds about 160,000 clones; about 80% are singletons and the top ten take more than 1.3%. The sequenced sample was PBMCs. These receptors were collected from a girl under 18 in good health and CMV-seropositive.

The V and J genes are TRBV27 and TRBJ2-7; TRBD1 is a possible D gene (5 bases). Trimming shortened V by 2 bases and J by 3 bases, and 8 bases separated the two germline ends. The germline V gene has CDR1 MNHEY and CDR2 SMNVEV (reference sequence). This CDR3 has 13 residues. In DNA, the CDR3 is TGTGCCAGCAGTTTAGGGGCTAGCTACGAGCAGTACTTC. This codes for CASSLGASYEQYF.

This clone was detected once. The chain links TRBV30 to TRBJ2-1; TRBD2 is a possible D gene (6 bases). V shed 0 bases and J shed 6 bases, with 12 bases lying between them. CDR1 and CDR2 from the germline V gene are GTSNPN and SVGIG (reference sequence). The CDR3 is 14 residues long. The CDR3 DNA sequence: TGTGCCTGGAGTGTACCGGGGGAGGTCAATGAGCAGTTCTTC. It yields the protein CAWSVPGEVNEQFF.

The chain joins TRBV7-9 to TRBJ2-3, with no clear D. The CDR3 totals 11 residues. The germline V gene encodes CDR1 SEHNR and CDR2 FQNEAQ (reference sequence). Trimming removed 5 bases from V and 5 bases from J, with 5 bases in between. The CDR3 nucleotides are TGTGCCAGCAGCGGCCGAGATACGCAGTATTTT. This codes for CASSGRDTQYF. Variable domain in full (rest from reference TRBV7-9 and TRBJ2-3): DTGVSQNPRHKITKRGQNVTFRCDPISEHNRLYWYRQTLGQGPEFLTYFQNEAQLEKSRLLSDRFSAERPKGSFSTLEIQRTEQGDSAMYLCASSGRDTQYFGPGTRLTVL.

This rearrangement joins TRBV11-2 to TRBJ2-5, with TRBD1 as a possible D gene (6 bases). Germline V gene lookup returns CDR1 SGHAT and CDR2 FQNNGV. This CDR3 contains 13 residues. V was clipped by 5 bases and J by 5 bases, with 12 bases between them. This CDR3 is CASSSGQLETQYF. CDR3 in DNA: TGTGCCAGCAGCAGCGGACAGTTGGAGACCCAGTACTTC.

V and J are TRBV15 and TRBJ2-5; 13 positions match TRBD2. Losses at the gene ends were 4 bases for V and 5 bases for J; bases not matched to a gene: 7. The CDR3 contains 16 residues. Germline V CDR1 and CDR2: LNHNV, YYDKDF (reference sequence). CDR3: CATSKRGLAGRETQYF. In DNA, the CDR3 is TGTGCCACCAGCAAAAGGGGACTAGCGGGACGGGAGACCCAGTACTTC.

In DNA form, the CDR3 reads TGTGCCAGCAGGACCCAGGGGGCCGCTCAGCCCCAGCATTTT. Translation gives CASRTQGAAQPQHF. The V gene is TRBV27, the J gene TRBJ1-5, with 8 bases lining up with TRBD1. Germline V lookup: CDR1 MNHEY, CDR2 SMNVEV (reference sequence). The CDR3 spans 14 residues. V shed 6 bases, J shed 6 bases, and the junction held 7 bases outside the gene matches.

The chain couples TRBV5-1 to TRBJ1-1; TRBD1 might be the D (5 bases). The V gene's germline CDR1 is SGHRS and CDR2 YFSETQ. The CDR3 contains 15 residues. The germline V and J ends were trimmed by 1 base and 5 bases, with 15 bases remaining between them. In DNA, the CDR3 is TGCGCCAGCAGCTTGACGATTGGGGGGGGGACTGAAGCTTTCTTT. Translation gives CASSLTIGGGTEAFF.

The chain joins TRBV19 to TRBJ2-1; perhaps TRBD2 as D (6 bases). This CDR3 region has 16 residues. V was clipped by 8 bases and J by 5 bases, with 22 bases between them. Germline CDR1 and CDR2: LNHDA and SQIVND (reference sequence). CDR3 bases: TGTGCCAGTGCCCACCCGTCGGGAGCCGGGGACAATGAGCAGTTCTTC. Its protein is CASAHPSGAGDNEQFF.

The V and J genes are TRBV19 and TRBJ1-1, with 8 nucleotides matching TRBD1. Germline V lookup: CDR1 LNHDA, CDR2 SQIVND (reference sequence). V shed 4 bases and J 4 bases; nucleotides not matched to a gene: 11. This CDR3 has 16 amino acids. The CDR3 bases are TGTGCCAGTAGTAGAACGACAGGGGCGAAAATCACTGAAGCTTTCTTT. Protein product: CASSRTTGAKITEAFF.

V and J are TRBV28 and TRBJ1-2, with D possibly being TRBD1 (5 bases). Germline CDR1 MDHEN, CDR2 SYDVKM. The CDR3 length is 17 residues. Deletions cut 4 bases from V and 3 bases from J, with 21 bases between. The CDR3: CASSSAGTPTGDYGYTF. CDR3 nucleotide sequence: TGTGCCAGCAGTTCGGCGGGGACTCCCACTGGGGACTATGGCTACACCTTC.

This CDR3 is CASSTGQISYNEQFF. Here the CDR3 DNA reads TGCGCCAGCAGCACCGGACAGATATCGTACAATGAGCAGTTCTTC. The chain links TRBV5-1 to TRBJ2-1; possible D gene TRBD1, 6 bases. Germline V gene sequence: CDR1 SGHRS, CDR2 YFSETQ. CDR3 size: 15 residues. The V gene lost 4 bases and the J gene lost 4 bases, with 15 bases spanning the gap.

The CDR3, as DNA: TGTGCCGTTCCAGGGGGCGATGGCTACACCTTC. Its protein is CAVPGGDGYTF. V usage is TRBV5-4 and J usage is TRBJ1-2, with 8 nucleotides matching TRBD1. V dropped 10 bases and J dropped 6; count of bases not matched to a gene: 5. The germline V gene has CDR1 SGHNT and CDR2 YYREEE (reference sequence). The CDR3 spans 11 residues.

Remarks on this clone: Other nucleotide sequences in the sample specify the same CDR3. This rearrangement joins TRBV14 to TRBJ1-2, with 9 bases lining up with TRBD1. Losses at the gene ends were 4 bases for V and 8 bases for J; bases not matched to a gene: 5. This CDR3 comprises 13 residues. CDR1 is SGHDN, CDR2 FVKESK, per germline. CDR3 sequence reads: CASSPRTGDGYTF. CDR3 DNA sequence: TGTGCCAGCAGCCCTCGGACAGGGGACGGCTACACCTTC.